The 28 T cell receptor beta chains given below trace back to one sample, sequenced in a study of cytomegalovirus exposure and HLA in healthy donors. A multiplex PCR was run with 60 Vbeta primers and 13 Jbeta primers. Assay used: immunoSEQ multiplex PCR; TCRdb lists only in-frame clones, some missing. The table records some 120,000 clones, about 80% of them present only once. The sample consisted of PBMCs. The receptors originated from a man aged 30-40 years in good health and CMV-seronegative.

This CDR3 reads CASSLAGGFTDVPPYEQYF. CDR3 in DNA: TGTGCCAGCAGTTTAGCGGGAGGATTCACCGATGTTCCCCCCTACGAGCAGTACTTC. The chain carries TRBV27 and TRBJ2-7; 8 nucleotides match TRBD2. CDR3 size: 19 residues. The germline gives CDR1 MNHEY, CDR2 SMNVEV (reference sequence). V trimming: 2 bases; J trimming: 2 bases; junction bases outside the gene matches: 17.

V usage is TRBV5-1 and J usage is TRBJ2-2, with D maybe TRBD2 (6 bases). The CDR3 is 17 residues long. Looked up from germline, CDR1 is SGHRS and CDR2 is YFSETQ. Trimming shortened V by 4 bases and J by 1 base, and 17 bases separated the two germline ends. Written as DNA, the CDR3 is TGCGCCAGCAGCCCAATGGGCGGGACGGTGAACACCGGGGAGCTGTTTTTT. The encoded protein is CASSPMGGTVNTGELFF.

This clone has only a few counts. The chain uses TRBV6-1 and TRBJ1-1; 7 bases fit TRBD1. The CDR3 consists of 13 residues. Trimming removed 8 bases from V and 0 bases from J; junction bases left unmatched: 3. The germline gives CDR1 MNHNS, CDR2 SASEGT. The DNA for the CDR3 is TGTGCCAGCCAGGGACAGATGAACACTGAAGCTTTCTTT. Translating gives CASQGQMNTEAFF.

In this sample, this clone turned up once. The chain couples TRBV6-1 to TRBJ2-5; D is perhaps TRBD2 (5 bases). V was clipped by 1 base and J by 5 bases, with 14 bases between them. CDR1 is MNHNS and CDR2 is SASEGT in the germline V gene. This CDR3 has 15 amino acids. The DNA of the CDR3 is TGTGCCAGCAGTGAAGAGGACTCGAGGGTGGAGACCCAGTACTTC. This codes for CASSEEDSRVETQYF.

The J gene is TRBJ1-2, the V gene TRBV27; D is unclear. Trimming stripped 5 bases from V and 0 bases from J, with 13 bases between. CDR3 size: 15 residues. Germline V gene data show CDR1 as MNHEY and CDR2 as SMNVEV (reference sequence). The CDR3 nucleotides are TGTGCCAGCAGTCGAGCCCCGGGATCTAACTATGGCTACACCTTC. This gives the protein CASSRAPGSNYGYTF.

The chain uses TRBV29-1 and TRBJ2-3; D might be TRBD2 (6 bases). From germline, CDR1 is SQVTM and CDR2 ANQGSEA. Trimming took 4 bases from V and 2 from J, leaving 13 bases between them. This CDR3 spans 14 amino acids. CDR3 DNA: TGCAGCGTTGTTCTAGCGAGGAACACAGATACGCAGTATTTT. Its translation: CSVVLARNTDTQYF.

The chain recombines TRBV9 with TRBJ2-5; 10 bases fit TRBD2. Germline V gives CDR1 SGDLS, CDR2 YYNGEE. This CDR3 spans 15 amino acids. J was trimmed by 4 bases and V by 1 base; bases with no gene match: 4. The CDR3 sequence: CASSVSSGSSETQYF. CDR3 nucleotides: TGTGCCAGCAGCGTATCTAGCGGGAGTTCAGAGACCCAGTACTTC. Full variable domain (outside the CDR3, taken from reference TRBV9 and TRBJ2-5): DSGVTQTPKHLITATGQRVTLRCSPRSGDLSVYWYQQSLDQGLQFLIQYYNGEERAKGNILERFSAQQFPDLHSELNLSSLELGDSALYFCASSVSSGSSETQYFGPGTRLLVL.

This clone was picked up one time. The chain is built from TRBV5-4 and TRBJ1-2; D might be TRBD1 (6 bases). Germline V CDR1 and CDR2: SGHNT, YYREEE (reference sequence). V was cut by 3 bases and J by 8 bases, with 17 bases left in between. The CDR3 totals 14 residues. This chain's CDR3 is CASSWGGAFQGYTF. The CDR3 DNA sequence: TGTGCCAGCAGCTGGGGGGGCGCGTTCCAGGGCTACACCTTC.

J is TRBJ2-5 and V is TRBV6-5, with TRBD1 as a possible D gene (5 bases). The germline V and J ends were trimmed by 4 bases and 5 bases, with 14 bases remaining between them. The CDR3 runs 14 residues. From germline, CDR1 is MNHEY and CDR2 SVGAGI. The CDR3 bases are TGTGCCAGCAGTTGGGGCCTAAGTCGGGAGACCCAGTACTTC. It yields the protein CASSWGLSRETQYF.

The genes are TRBV7-4 and TRBJ1-1; possible D gene TRBD1, 6 bases. Germline CDR1 is SGHVT and CDR2 is SQSDAQ. The CDR3 has 16 residues. The germline V and J ends were trimmed by 5 bases and 2 bases, with 18 bases remaining between them. CDR3 region: CASSVHSDRFNTEAFF. The CDR3 region has the DNA TGTGCCAGCAGCGTTCATTCGGACAGATTTAACACTGAAGCTTTCTTT.

The chain carries TRBV11-2 and TRBJ2-6; a possible D gene is TRBD1 (6 bases). Germline CDR1 reads SGHAT; CDR2 reads FQNNGV. The CDR3 runs 15 residues. V dropped 8 bases and J dropped 3 bases, with 14 bases sitting between them. DNA for the CDR3: TGTGCCAGCGGGTTGGGGGCGGGTGGGGCCAACGTCCTGACTTTC. Residues: CASGLGAGGANVLTF. The full variable domain, rest sourced from reference TRBV11-2 and TRBJ2-6, is EAGVAQSPRYKIIEKRQSVAFWCNPISGHATLYWYQQILGQGPKLLIQFQNNGVVDDSQLPKDRFSAERLKGVDSTLKIQPAKLEDSAVYLCASGLGAGGANVLTFGAGSRLTVL.

This chain joins TRBV7-8 and TRBJ2-7; 9 nucleotides line up with TRBD1. V was clipped by 5 bases and J by 5 bases; unmatched bases: 10. Germline CDR1 is SGHVS and CDR2 is FQNEAQ. The CDR3 extends over 15 amino acids. CDR3 nucleotide sequence: TGTGCCAGCAGCCTATACCGGGACAGGGTTAACGAGCAGTACTTC. Translation gives CASSLYRDRVNEQYF.

The gene calls are TRBV10-2 and TRBJ2-5; TRBD1 is a possible D gene (5 bases). The CDR3 covers 16 residues. The V end lost 0 bases, the J end lost 0 bases, and 11 bases lay between the germline ends. Germline CDR1 WSHSY, CDR2 SAAADI. This CDR3 reads CASSESRTSYQETQYF. CDR3 DNA: TGCGCCAGCAGTGAGTCAAGGACATCATACCAAGAGACCCAGTACTTC.

V is TRBV27 and J is TRBJ2-1, with 8 bases matching TRBD2. Trimming removed 3 bases from V and 7 bases from J; junction bases left unmatched: 5. Germline V CDR1 and CDR2: MNHEY, SMNVEV (reference sequence). The CDR3 sequence is 14 residues long. The CDR3 is CASSFFGGGNEQFF. In DNA, the CDR3 is TGTGCCAGCAGTTTTTTCGGGGGGGGGAATGAGCAGTTCTTC.

The chain is built from TRBV7-9 and TRBJ2-1; a possible D gene is TRBD1 (5 bases). CDR1 is SEHNR and CDR2 is FQNEAQ in the germline V gene (reference sequence). V was cut by 5 bases and J by 3 bases, with 20 bases left in between. The CDR3 sequence is 17 residues long. CDR3 sequence (DNA): TGTGCCAGCAGCCTAGGGGTAGCCACGAGCATCTACAATGAGCAGTTCTTC. Its translation: CASSLGVATSIYNEQFF.

This chain connects TRBV28 to TRBJ2-3; maybe TRBD1 (6 bases). This CDR3 has 15 amino acids. From germline, CDR1 is MDHEN and CDR2 SYDVKM. Trimming took 5 bases from V and 0 from J, leaving 12 bases between them. The CDR3 bases are TGTGCCAGCAGTCCCTACAGGGTTAGCACAGATACGCAGTATTTT. Protein product: CASSPYRVSTDTQYF.

V and J are TRBV9 and TRBJ2-3; D is unclear. Trimming removed 6 bases from V and 2 bases from J, with 16 bases in between. From germline, CDR1 is SGDLS and CDR2 YYNGEE. The CDR3 loop spans 15 amino acids. In DNA form, the CDR3 reads TGTGCCAGCACCGGGTCTTCTACTGTCACAGATACGCAGTATTTT. Protein product: CASTGSSTVTDTQYF. The whole variable domain, remainder taken from reference TRBV9 and TRBJ2-3, is DSGVTQTPKHLITATGQRVTLRCSPRSGDLSVYWYQQSLDQGLQFLIQYYNGEERAKGNILERFSAQQFPDLHSELNLSSLELGDSALYFCASTGSSTVTDTQYFGPGTRLTVL.

The sample holds a few counts of this clone. V usage is TRBV29-1 and J usage is TRBJ1-3; 9 bases align to TRBD1. Germline-derived CDR1 and CDR2 are SQVTM and ANQGSEA. This CDR3 is 14 amino acids long. Trimming cost V 6 bases and J 4 bases; bases outside gene matches: 7. This chain's CDR3 is CSVTTGTGGNTIYF. CDR3 DNA sequence: TGCAGCGTGACCACCGGGACAGGGGGAAACACCATATATTTT.

This clone was seen more than once but under ten times. This chain joins TRBV6-5 and TRBJ1-2; D ambiguous. V was pared by 8 bases and J by 5 bases, with 21 bases between. The CDR3 runs to 15 residues. Germline CDR1 and CDR2: MNHEY and SVGAGI. The CDR3 nucleotides read TGTGCCAGCGGGAGGTCGGAGGGCTCTCGATATGGCTACACCTTC. Protein sequence: CASGRSEGSRYGYTF.

This chain links TRBV7-6 with TRBJ1-5; maybe TRBD1 (5 bases). The CDR3 covers 15 residues. The ends were cut back, 1 base at V and 3 bases at J, with 10 bases in the middle. CDR1 and CDR2 from the germline V gene are SGHVS and FNYEAQ. CDR3 protein: CASSLEGRVNQPQHF. Here the CDR3 DNA reads TGTGCCAGCAGCTTAGAGGGGAGGGTCAATCAGCCCCAGCATTTT.

The CDR3 DNA is TGTGCCAGCAGCTTCCGGCTAGCGGGAGAGACCCAGTACTTC. It yields the protein CASSFRLAGETQYF. The rearrangement links TRBV5-4 to TRBJ2-5, with TRBD2 matching 8 bases. The germline V gene has CDR1 SGHNT and CDR2 YYREEE (reference sequence). V shed 2 bases and J 4 bases; nucleotides not matched to a gene: 4. The CDR3 is 14 residues long.

The chain couples TRBV7-3 to TRBJ2-7; 9 nucleotides match TRBD2. V lost 2 bases, J lost 2 bases, and 4 bases stayed unmatched. Germline CDR1 and CDR2: SGHTA and FQGTGA. The CDR3 totals 15 residues. The CDR3 is CASSLQAGGAYEQYF. The CDR3 DNA sequence: TGTGCCAGCAGCTTACAAGCGGGAGGCGCCTACGAGCAGTACTTC.

The chain couples TRBV5-1 to TRBJ2-1; 12 bases fit TRBD1. V gave up 4 bases and J gave up 3 bases; unmatched junction bases: 2. CDR3 length: 15 amino acids. CDR1 and CDR2 from the germline V gene are SGHRS and YFSETQ. The chain's CDR3 is CASSGDRGLYNEQFF. DNA for the CDR3: TGCGCCAGCAGCGGGGACAGGGGGCTCTACAATGAGCAGTTCTTC. Drawing the rest from reference TRBV5-1 and TRBJ2-1, the complete variable domain is KAGVTQTPRYLIKTRGQQVTLSCSPISGHRSVSWYQQTPGQGLQFLFEYFSETQRNKGNFPGRFSGRQFSNSRSEMNVSTLELGDSALYLCASSGDRGLYNEQFFGPGTRLTVL.

The chain carries TRBV12-5 and TRBJ2-7, with 9 positions matching TRBD1. The CDR3 runs to 17 residues. Losses at the gene ends were 2 bases for V and 1 base for J; bases not matched to a gene: 9. Germline CDR1 reads LGHNT; CDR2 reads FRNRAP. The CDR3 spells CASGLRPLGTGSYEQYF. The CDR3 DNA is TGTGCTAGTGGTTTGCGGCCTCTCGGGACAGGGTCCTACGAGCAGTACTTC. Full variable domain (missing parts from reference TRBV12-5 and TRBJ2-7): DARVTQTPRHKVTEMGQEVTMRCQPILGHNTVFWYRQTMMQGLELLAYFRNRAPLDDSGMPKDRFSAEMPDATLATLKIQPSEPRDSAVYFCASGLRPLGTGSYEQYFGPGTRLTVT.

There are a few counts of this clone. The chain uses TRBV29-1 and TRBJ1-1; possible D gene TRBD1, 5 bases. The germline V and J ends were trimmed by 7 bases and 3 bases, with 6 bases remaining between them. The germline V gene has CDR1 SQVTM and CDR2 ANQGSEA. This CDR3 has 10 amino acids. The CDR3 sequence is CSGGDTEAFF. The CDR3 DNA follows: TGCAGCGGGGGGGACACTGAAGCTTTCTTT.

The V gene is TRBV7-2, the J gene TRBJ2-7; the match to TRBD1 covers 9 bases. V lost 5 bases to trimming and J lost 5 bases; unmatched junction nucleotides: 10. CDR1 is SGHTA and CDR2 is FQGNSA in the germline V gene. The CDR3 length is 15 residues. This CDR3 is CASSPRTGVGHEQYF. The CDR3 DNA reads as TGTGCCAGCAGCCCTCGGACAGGGGTGGGGCACGAGCAGTACTTC.

The rearrangement uses TRBV6-6 and TRBJ2-2, with a possible D match to TRBD2 (6 bases). Trimming removed 1 base from V and 2 bases from J, with 8 bases in between. Germline values: CDR1 MNHNY, CDR2 SVGAGI (reference sequence). There are 15 residues in the CDR3. CDR3: CASSYFSGNTGELFF. The CDR3 DNA reads TGTGCCAGCAGTTACTTTAGCGGAAACACCGGGGAGCTGTTTTTT.

The V call is TRBV6-6, the J call TRBJ2-7; 8 bases align to TRBD1. This CDR3 has 14 residues. V lost 2 bases, J lost 5 bases, and 5 bases stayed unmatched. The germline gives CDR1 MNHNY, CDR2 SVGAGI (reference sequence). The CDR3 DNA follows: TGTGCCAGCAGTTACGATGGACAGGGCCACGAGCAGTACTTC. Translation gives CASSYDGQGHEQYF.